These T cell receptor beta chains were read from a single sample in a study of vaccination and CD4 T cells after COVID-19. MiXCR, run by TCRdb on the PCR reads, gives a single entry per CDR3 protein. The sample lists roughly 13,000 distinct CDR3 sequences; about 50% were seen once. Antigens for these TCRs are unknown. Input material: CD4+ T cells from blood, cultured in vitro. All receptors derive from a human donor who had recovered from COVID-19. Each CDR3 is given with its conserved first and last residue. D genes are given only for firm matches. Expanded clones get a size class; other rows say once, few or many, or leave the size out.

D	size	J	V	DNA	CDR3
-	-	TRBJ1-5	TRBV19	TGTGCCAGTCGCTACAACAGCAATCAGCCCCAGCATTTT	CASRYNSNQPQHF
-	-	TRBJ1-1	TRBV6-5	TGTGCCAGCAGTTACGTGGGGGCAGATACTGAAGCTTTCTTT	CASSYVGADTEAFF
-	-	TRBJ1-2	TRBV2	TGTGCCAGCAGTGAGGGGGGTAATGGCTACACCTTC	CASSEGGNGYTF
-	few	TRBJ1-5	TRBV7-9	TGTGCCAGCAGCACCCCTCCCGGGCCCCAGCATTTT	CASSTPPGPQHF
-	-	TRBJ2-2	TRBV7-2	TGTGCCAGCAGCTCATGGCTGGGGAACACCGGGGAGCTGTTTTTT	CASSSWLGNTGELFF
-	-	TRBJ1-2	TRBV10-1	TGCGCCAGCAGTCGCCGAACAGGGTCAGGGTATGGCTACACCTTC	CASSRRTGSGYGYTF
TRBD1	-	TRBJ2-2	TRBV10-1	TGCGCCAGCAGAGGACAGGGGTCCGGGGAGCTGTTTTTT	CASRGQGSGELFF
-	-	TRBJ2-2	TRBV4-3	TGCGCCAGCAGCCAAGGGTCTGGGGCTGGGTCCACCGGGGAGCTGTTTTTT	CASSQGSGAGSTGELFF
-	-	TRBJ1-3	TRBV7-8	TGTGCCAGCAGCGTGCAGGGGCTGGGATCTGGAAACACCATATATTTT	CASSVQGLGSGNTIYF
TRBD2	few	TRBJ2-7	TRBV7-2	TGTGCCAGCAGACGAGCGGGGGGCCGCCGGGAGCAGTACTTC	CASRRAGGRREQYF
TRBD2	few	TRBJ2-1	TRBV6-4	TGTGCCAGCAGTCGCACTTGGACTAGCGGGGGGGCCTACAATGAGCAGTTCTTC	CASSRTWTSGGAYNEQFF
TRBD1	-	TRBJ2-7	TRBV11-2	TGTGCCAGCAGCTTCTCCGGGACAGACGAGCAGTACTTC	CASSFSGTDEQYF
-	few	TRBJ1-6	TRBV19	TGTGCCAGTAGTATATATAATTCACCCCTCCACTTT	CASSIYNSPLHF
-	-	TRBJ2-7	TRBV30	TGTGCCTGGAGTCTAAGGGAGGAGCAGTACTTC	CAWSLREEQYF
TRBD1	-	TRBJ2-1	TRBV10-3	TGTGCCATCAGATCGGACAGGGAGTCCTACAATGAGCAGTTCTTC	CAIRSDRESYNEQFF
TRBD1	few	TRBJ1-2	TRBV7-9	TGTGCCAGCAGCTTAGCCCGGGACAGGGGAATTCTTGGCTACACCTTC	CASSLARDRGILGYTF
TRBD1	-	TRBJ1-3	TRBV7-2	TGTGCCAGCAGCTATACGGGGACAGAGGGAAACACCATATATTTT	CASSYTGTEGNTIYF
-	-	TRBJ1-4	TRBV25-1	TGTGCCAGCAGTGAACCTGAGGGGGGAAATGAAAAACTGTTTTTT	CASSEPEGGNEKLFF
-	-	TRBJ1-1	TRBV29-1	TGCAGCGTCAGGGCTATGGGGCCGAACACTGAAGCTTTCTTT	CSVRAMGPNTEAFF
-	-	TRBJ1-2	TRBV10-2	TGCGCCAGCAGTGAGTCCCCCAGGTTGGGATCCTATGGCTACACCTTC	CASSESPRLGSYGYTF
-	-	TRBJ1-3	TRBV20-1	TGCAGTGCTTCCCCAGGCGGCAGTTTCTCTGGAAACACCATATATTTT	CSASPGGSFSGNTIYF
-	few	TRBJ1-2	TRBV7-2	TGTGCCAGCAGCCCCAGGGCCTCTGATGGCTACACCTTC	CASSPRASDGYTF
-	-	TRBJ2-7	TRBV24-1	TGTGCCACCAGTCAAGGACTACATACCTACGAGCAGTACTTC	CATSQGLHTYEQYF
-	-	TRBJ2-2	TRBV28	TGTGCCAGCAGTTTAGTACGGCAGACCGGGGAGCTGTTTTTT	CASSLVRQTGELFF
-	-	TRBJ1-2	TRBV5-1	TGCGCCAGCAGCGAAAAGGGCGAGAATGGCTACACCTTC	CASSEKGENGYTF
-	-	TRBJ1-1	TRBV9	TGTGCCAGCAGCAGCCAGGGCCCCCTAGTAGAAGCTTTCTTT	CASSSQGPLVEAFF
-	-	TRBJ2-3	TRBV20-1	TGCAGTGCTAGGTGGGGGTTGACAGATACGCAGTATTTT	CSARWGLTDTQYF
TRBD1	-	TRBJ1-1	TRBV10-3	TGTGCCATCAGTCCGGGACAGGGAAACACTGAAGCTTTCTTT	CAISPGQGNTEAFF
TRBD1	-	TRBJ1-2	TRBV7-2	TGTGCCAGCAGCCTTACGACAGGGGACTATGGCTACACCTTC	CASSLTTGDYGYTF
-	-	TRBJ1-1	TRBV25-1	TGTGCCAGCAGTGAAAACTCGCCCCGCGAAGCTTTCTTT	CASSENSPREAFF
TRBD2	-	TRBJ2-3	TRBV4-1	TGCGCCAGCAGCCAAAGAGTAGTAGGACTAGCTAAAGATACGCAGTATTTT	CASSQRVVGLAKDTQYF
-	few	TRBJ1-2	TRBV6-5	TGTGCCAGCAGTTACTCGAACGGACCTAACTATGGCTACACCTTC	CASSYSNGPNYGYTF
-	-	TRBJ2-7	TRBV5-4	TGTGCCAGCAGTGGGGGCAAAGACTACGAGCAGTACTTC	CASSGGKDYEQYF